Only one count was recorded for the clone carrying this T cell receptor beta chain. The data belong to a study of blood T cell repertoires in COVID-19. Here immunoSEQ multiplex PCR was the method, and the copy in TCRdb shows in-frame clones only, minus some. The sample includes fewer than 250,000 clones, around nine tenths of them seen just once. Trimming removed 4 bases from V and 2 bases from J; junction bases left unmatched: 5. The CDR3 has 16 residues. Germline V CDR1 and CDR2: MNHEY, SVGAGI. The chain carries TRBV6-5 and TRBJ2-1, with 10 bases that match TRBD2. The sequence derives from a woman aged 60-75 years who had recovered from COVID-19. Material: peripheral blood. CDR3 region: CASSSPSGGTYNEQFF. CDR3 nucleotides: TGTGCCAGCAGTTCCCCTAGCGGGGGAACCTACAATGAGCAGTTCTTC.